The following is a TCR beta chain sequence with its context. Its target is unknown. CDR3 length: 19 amino acids. Germline assignment: CDR1 SGDLS and CDR2 YYNGEE. Losses at the gene ends were 3 bases for V and 0 bases for J; bases not matched to a gene: 8. Reverse transcription of all isolated RNA meant that expressed TCRB transcripts were sequenced. TCRdb's copy holds only in-frame clones and misses some; the assay was immunoSEQ multiplex PCR. The sample has around 40,000 clones; over 60% are singletons. A sort by CD45RO/CCR7/CD25/CD127/CD95/CD27 yielded CD4+ naive, central memory, regulatory and stem cell-like memory cells. The data were obtained in a study of beta chain features in type 1 diabetes. Looking at the study overall: Similarity in age, gender and cell yields was seen between patients and healthy donors. Study conclusions and caveats: Within each of all four CD4+ subsets, Type 1 diabetes patients had TCRB CDR3s that were moderately but significantly shorter. cDNA-based reads could over-represent cells with high TCR expression.

Sequencing input: Tregs from blood. The chain employs TRBV9 and TRBJ2-1, with 14 bases aligning to TRBD2. This TCR was recovered from a woman between 18 and 30 years old with type 1 diabetes. CDR3 protein: CASSGTGTSGRGSYNEQFF. The DNA of the CDR3 is TGTGCCAGCAGCGGTACCGGGACTAGCGGGAGAGGCTCCTACAATGAGCAGTTCTTC.